This T cell receptor beta chain was sequenced during a study of beta chain features in type 1 diabetes. Study-wide findings and caveats: Relative to healthy donors, patients appeared to have naive, central memory and Treg TCRB repertoires that were more similar. Patients with type 1 diabetes showed fewer VDJ junction insertions and more deletions. Because the template was cDNA, high-expressing cells might be over-represented.

Expressed TCRB transcripts were sequenced because the entire RNA isolate underwent reverse transcription. Assay: immunoSEQ multiplex PCR; the TCRdb copy retains only in-frame clones and omits some. Among roughly 370,000 clones listed, approximately 15% were seen once. The CDR3 is 13 residues long. Trimming removed 3 bases at V and 5 bases at J, with 10 bases between. From germline, CDR1 is SGHNT and CDR2 YYREEE (reference sequence). In regard to this clone: As yet, its antigen is unknown.

The chain combines TRBV5-4 with TRBJ2-3; D is undetermined. The source is a man aged 30 to 39 in good health. Sequencing used naive CD4+ T cells from blood. Written as DNA, the CDR3 is TGTGCCAGCAGCTCCCTGGGTGAAGATACGCAGTATTTT. Translation: CASSSLGEDTQYF.